This T cell receptor (beta chain) is from a study of blood T cell repertoires in COVID-19. TCRdb keeps only in-frame clones here, not all; method: immunoSEQ multiplex PCR. The repertoire holds hundreds of thousands of clones, with 75% to 95% as singletons. The V gene end was trimmed by 5 bases and the J gene end by 6 bases; junction bases not matched to a gene: 8. Germline V gene data show CDR1 as LGHDT and CDR2 as YNNKEL (reference sequence). The CDR3 runs to 15 residues. Material for sequencing was PBMCs or T cells enriched from blood (not recorded which). The J gene is TRBJ2-7, the V gene TRBV3-1 (or the pseudogene TRBV3-2); TRBD2 aligns across 12 bases. This receptor was identified in a young woman who had recovered from COVID-19. The CDR3 loop reads CASSFPSGGAVEQYF. Here the CDR3 DNA reads TGTGCCAGCAGCTTCCCTAGCGGGGGGGCGGTCGAGCAGTACTTC.